The 30 T cell receptor beta chains in this list originate from one sample, sequenced in a study of blood T cell repertoires in COVID-19. Assay used: immunoSEQ multiplex PCR; TCRdb lists only in-frame clones, some missing. This repertoire shows around 58,000 clones, around 91% found once; its top ten account for about 12%. Material for sequencing was peripheral blood. Source of these receptors: a man in his fifties or sixties with active COVID-19.

CDR3 sequence (DNA): TGTGCCAGCAGTTTGAGCGGGACAGGGAACACCGGGGAGCTGTTTTTT. Protein sequence: CASSLSGTGNTGELFF. This chain links TRBV27 with TRBJ2-2; a weak D match, TRBD1 (8 bases). CDR3 length: 16 amino acids. Trimming removed 3 bases at V and 1 base at J, with 12 bases between. Per the germline V gene, CDR1 is MNHEY and CDR2 is SMNVEV (reference sequence).

The chain uses TRBV18 and TRBJ2-7, with TRBD1 matching 7 bases. Looked up from germline, CDR1 is KGHSH and CDR2 is LQKENI. The V and J ends lost 3 bases and 6 bases, in that order; junction bases with no gene match: 2. The CDR3 covers 12 residues. CDR3 coding DNA: TGTGCCAGCTCACCTACAGGGGTCGAGCAGTACTTC. This codes for CASSPTGVEQYF.

This chain uses TRBV6-2 or TRBV6-3 with TRBJ2-3; 7 bases line up with TRBD1. The CDR3 extends over 14 amino acids. Germline V gene data show CDR1 as MNHEY and CDR2 as SVGEGT. J lost 2 bases, V lost 4 bases, and 3 bases had no gene match. The CDR3 region is CASSLGQATDTQYF. The CDR3 DNA sequence: TGTGCCAGCAGTTTAGGACAGGCCACAGATACGCAGTATTTT.

This sequence joins TRBV19 and TRBJ1-6; a possible D gene is TRBD1 (5 bases). With 3 bases removed from V and 9 bases from J, the gap between germline ends came to 9 bases. The CDR3 contains 13 residues. The germline V gene has CDR1 LNHDA and CDR2 SQIVND (reference sequence). CDR3 DNA sequence: TGTGCCAGTAGTATTCCCACAGGTTCACCCCTCCACTTT. Translating gives CASSIPTGSPLHF.

The chain couples TRBV15 to TRBJ1-4; D may be TRBD1 (6 bases). Germline lookup yields CDR1 LNHNV and CDR2 YYDKDF (reference sequence). The CDR3 covers 15 residues. Trimming removed 1 base at V and 7 bases at J, with 13 bases between. Here the CDR3 reads CATSRVGGGSEKLFF. The CDR3 DNA follows: TGTGCCACCAGCAGAGTAGGGGGGGGCAGTGAAAAACTGTTTTTT. The entire variable domain, with the rest obtained from reference TRBV15 and TRBJ1-4, is as follows: DAMVIQNPRYQVTQFGKPVTLSCSQTLNHNVMYWYQQKSSQAPKLLFHYYDKDFNNEADTPDNFQSRRPNTSFCFLDIRSPGLGDTAMYLCATSRVGGGSEKLFFGSGTQLSVL.

The chain recombines TRBV15 with TRBJ2-7; maybe TRBD2 (5 bases). Germline-derived CDR1 and CDR2 are LNHNV and YYDKDF (reference sequence). Trimming pared 0 bases from V and 4 bases from J, leaving 13 bases between. This CDR3 is 15 amino acids long. The CDR3 sequence is CATSRDSGRVYEQYF. CDR3 coding DNA: TGTGCCACCAGCAGAGATTCGGGAAGAGTTTACGAGCAGTACTTC.

The chain links TRBV4-2 to TRBJ2-6; 9 positions match TRBD1. The V gene end was trimmed by 4 bases and the J gene end by 0 bases; junction bases not matched to a gene: 10. This CDR3 spans 19 amino acids. Germline V CDR1 and CDR2: LGHNA, YNFKEQ. The CDR3: CASSPLIGTGTSGANVLTF. Here the CDR3 DNA reads TGTGCCAGCAGCCCCCTAATCGGGACAGGGACCTCTGGGGCCAACGTCCTGACTTTC.

The J gene is TRBJ2-5, the V gene TRBV12-2; the D call of TRBD1 is as the table states it, not checked on the DNA. TRBV12-2 is recorded as a pseudogene. The CDR3 spans 13 residues. The CDR3 DNA reads TGTGCAAGTCGCTTCAGACATCAAGAGACCCAGTACTTC. It yields the protein CASRFRHQETQYF.

This chain uses TRBV10-2 with TRBJ2-4, with D hard to call. The CDR3 covers 14 residues. In germline, CDR1 is WSHSY, CDR2 SAAADI. Trimming removed 7 bases from V and 5 bases from J, with 15 bases in between. CDR3 in DNA: TGCGCCAGCACCAGCCCCCCCCGGGAAAACATTCAGTACTTC. This gives the protein CASTSPPRENIQYF.

The chain recombines TRBV5-1 with TRBJ1-1, with D perhaps matching TRBD1 (5 bases). The CDR3 extends over 15 amino acids. The germline V gene has CDR1 SGHRS and CDR2 YFSETQ. Trimming pared 3 bases from V and 5 bases from J, leaving 17 bases between. CDR3 amino acids: CASSWGGQGGTEAFF. The CDR3 nucleotides are TGCGCCAGCAGCTGGGGTGGGCAGGGCGGTACTGAAGCTTTCTTT.

This chain links TRBV6-5 with TRBJ2-7; TRBD2 agrees at 13 bases. Germline CDR1 and CDR2: MNHEY and SVGAGI. The CDR3 extends over 15 amino acids. V trimming: 6 bases; J trimming: 3 bases; junction bases outside the gene matches: 5. This CDR3 reads CASSPGLAGVYEQYF. Here the CDR3 DNA reads TGTGCCAGCAGCCCAGGACTAGCGGGAGTCTACGAGCAGTACTTC.

This sequence joins TRBV4-1 and TRBJ2-5, with 7 bases lining up with TRBD2. Germline assignment: CDR1 MGHRA and CDR2 YSYEKL. V shed 5 bases and J 4 bases; nucleotides not matched to a gene: 10. CDR3 length: 15 amino acids. In nucleotides, the CDR3 is TGCGCCAGCAGCTCCAGCGGGATCTTTTCAGAGACCCAGTACTTC. Residues: CASSSSGIFSETQYF.

V is TRBV6-6 and J is TRBJ2-1, with TRBD2 identical over 10 bases. The length of the CDR3 is 16 residues. V dropped 4 bases and J dropped 7; count of bases not matched to a gene: 10. Germline V lookup: CDR1 MNHNY, CDR2 SVGAGI (reference sequence). The CDR3 DNA reads TGTGCCAGCAGTTCCCTTAGCGGGAGGAGTCTGAATGAGCAGTTCTTC. This sequence encodes CASSSLSGRSLNEQFF.

The rearrangement uses TRBV15 and TRBJ2-2; 7 bases align to TRBD2. CDR1 is LNHNV, CDR2 YYDKDF, per germline (reference sequence). The CDR3 sequence is 18 residues long. V dropped 3 bases and J dropped 1; count of bases not matched to a gene: 11. This chain's CDR3 is CATSSIDWGGKNTGELFF. The CDR3 DNA follows: TGTGCCACCAGCAGCATAGACTGGGGGGGAAAGAACACCGGGGAGCTGTTTTTT.

The chain uses TRBV3-1 (or the pseudogene TRBV3-2) and TRBJ1-2; unclear D gene. Trimming shortened V by 1 base and J by 6 bases, and 9 bases separated the two germline ends. Per the germline V gene, CDR1 is LGHDT and CDR2 is YNNKEL (reference sequence). The CDR3 runs to 13 residues. This CDR3 reads CASSQGLSDGYTF. In DNA, the CDR3 is TGTGCCAGCAGCCAAGGACTAAGCGATGGCTACACCTTC.

The chain is built from TRBV28 and TRBJ2-2; D unresolved. The V and J ends lost 3 bases and 0 bases respectively, with 8 bases between them. Germline CDR1 MDHEN, CDR2 SYDVKM. This CDR3 region has 15 residues. CDR3 nucleotide sequence: TGTGCCAGCAGTTTCAGCAGGACGAACACCGGGGAGCTGTTTTTT. It specifies CASSFSRTNTGELFF.

The V call is TRBV7-2, the J call TRBJ1-2; D unresolved. Germline V gene sequence: CDR1 SGHTA, CDR2 FQGNSA. The CDR3 is 14 residues long. V lost 1 base, J lost 4 bases, and 10 bases lay in between. CDR3 nucleotides: TGTGCCAGCAGCTTAGAACACGGGAGCTATGGCTACACCTTC. This translates into CASSLEHGSYGYTF.

The chain recombines TRBV7-9 with TRBJ1-1; TRBD1 agrees at 9 bases. CDR1 is SEHNR, CDR2 FQNEAQ, per germline (reference sequence). Trimming at V came to 0 bases and at J to 8 bases, leaving 7 bases not matched to a gene. The CDR3 is 15 amino acids. The CDR3 protein is CASSLARDRGWEAFF. The CDR3 DNA is TGTGCCAGCAGCTTAGCGCGTGACAGGGGGTGGGAAGCTTTCTTT.

The J gene is TRBJ2-1, the V gene TRBV6-5; tentatively, D is TRBD2 (5 bases). CDR1 and CDR2 (germline): MNHEY, SVGAGI. Trimming took off 8 bases at V and 9 bases at J, with 23 bases between the two ends. The CDR3 is 15 residues long. CDR3 residues: CASGVLAGGYGEQFF. CDR3 DNA: TGTGCCAGCGGAGTGTTGGCGGGTGGGTATGGTGAGCAGTTCTTC.

The chain employs TRBV28 and TRBJ2-7; possibly TRBD2 for D (5 bases). This CDR3 is 14 amino acids long. Germline assignment: CDR1 MDHEN and CDR2 SYDVKM. Trimming left V 3 bases short and J 4 bases short, with 13 bases between. CDR3 DNA sequence: TGTGCCAGCAGTTTGACCGTGACTATGTACGAGCAGTACTTC. Translation gives CASSLTVTMYEQYF.

The chain carries TRBV28 and TRBJ2-7, with unresolved D. Germline CDR1 reads MDHEN; CDR2 reads SYDVKM. The V and J ends lost 3 bases and 3 bases respectively, with 6 bases between them. This CDR3 contains 12 residues. CDR3 sequence reads: CASSFEIYEQYF. The CDR3 coding sequence is TGTGCCAGCAGTTTCGAGATCTACGAGCAGTACTTC.

The chain couples TRBV12-5 to TRBJ2-1, with 10 bases matching TRBD2. Germline CDR1 LGHNT, CDR2 FRNRAP. V gave up 3 bases and J gave up 6 bases; unmatched junction bases: 5. The length of the CDR3 is 15 residues. The CDR3 region is CASGFSGRHSNEQFF. DNA for the CDR3: TGTGCTAGTGGTTTTAGCGGGAGGCATTCCAATGAGCAGTTCTTC. Combining the CDR3 with reference TRBV12-5 and TRBJ2-1 gives the whole variable domain DARVTQTPRHKVTEMGQEVTMRCQPILGHNTVFWYRQTMMQGLELLAYFRNRAPLDDSGMPKDRFSAEMPDATLATLKIQPSEPRDSAVYFCASGFSGRHSNEQFFGPGTRLTVL.

The chain recombines TRBV9 with TRBJ2-5, with 8 bases identical to TRBD2. Germline V CDR1 and CDR2: SGDLS, YYNGEE. The CDR3 totals 16 residues. The trim removed 0 bases at V and 2 bases at J, leaving 6 bases unmatched. CDR3 loop: CASSVASAGGQETQYF. DNA of the CDR3: TGTGCCAGCAGCGTAGCGTCTGCGGGGGGACAAGAGACCCAGTACTTC.

This clone has just one count. The chain recombines TRBV4-2 with TRBJ2-4, with TRBD2 identical over 8 bases. V lost 4 bases and J lost 8; bases outside the gene matches: 10. This CDR3 is built from 15 residues. Germline CDR1 reads LGHNA; CDR2 reads YNFKEQ. CDR3 region: CASSPERGIGDIQYF. The CDR3, as DNA: TGTGCCAGCAGCCCGGAGCGGGGGATAGGAGACATTCAGTACTTC.

The rearrangement links TRBV7-2 to TRBJ2-6; 7 positions match TRBD1. The CDR3 covers 14 residues. The junction had 2 bases not matched to a gene; V was cut back by 5 bases and J by 4 bases. CDR1 is SGHTA and CDR2 is FQGNSA in the germline V gene. In DNA form, the CDR3 reads TGTGCCAGCAGCACAGGGGCCGGGGCCAACGTCCTGACTTTC. It yields the protein CASSTGAGANVLTF.

This clone was found once. This chain uses TRBV7-2 with TRBJ1-5, with a possible D match to TRBD1 (5 bases). CDR3 length equals 14 residues. CDR1 and CDR2 from the germline V gene are SGHTA and FQGNSA. The V end lost 0 bases, the J end lost 7 bases, and 10 bases lay between the germline ends. The CDR3 loop reads CASSLAGEAQPQHF. The CDR3 DNA is TGTGCCAGCAGCTTAGCGGGGGAGGCGCAGCCCCAGCATTTT.

The V and J genes are TRBV10-3 and TRBJ2-7; 9 bases line up with TRBD1. Per germline, CDR1 ENHRY and CDR2 SYGVKD. The CDR3 totals 14 residues. J was trimmed by 2 bases and V by 6 bases; bases with no gene match: 5. For the CDR3, the DNA is TGTGCCATCAGCTGGGACAGGGCCACCTACGAGCAGTACTTC. It translates to CAISWDRATYEQYF.

The CDR3 here is CASSFLVADVQETQYF. In nucleotides, the CDR3 is TGTGCCAGCAGTTTTTTGGTAGCGGACGTCCAAGAGACCCAGTACTTC. The genes are TRBV28 and TRBJ2-5; D possibly corresponds to TRBD2 (6 bases). The germline CDR1 and CDR2 sequences are MDHEN and SYDVKM. V lost 3 bases, J lost 1 base, and 15 bases lay in between. CDR3 size: 16 residues.

The V gene is TRBV6-5, the J gene TRBJ2-4; D not resolved. CDR1 is MNHEY, CDR2 SVGAGI, per germline. This CDR3 contains 15 residues. The V end was cut by 0 bases, the J end by 7 bases, with 13 bases between. DNA of the CDR3: TGTGCCAGCAGTTACTCCTCGGGTGGTTCGAACATTCAGTACTTC. This sequence encodes CASSYSSGGSNIQYF.

The chain links TRBV3-1 (or the pseudogene TRBV3-2) to TRBJ1-1, with a tentative D call TRBD1 (5 bases). CDR1 and CDR2 (germline): LGHDT, YNNKEL (reference sequence). The CDR3 totals 14 residues. The V gene lost 4 bases and the J gene lost 0 bases, with 9 bases spanning the gap. The CDR3 DNA is TGTGCCAGCAGCCCTGGGGGGGTGAACACTGAAGCTTTCTTT. Protein sequence: CASSPGGVNTEAFF.